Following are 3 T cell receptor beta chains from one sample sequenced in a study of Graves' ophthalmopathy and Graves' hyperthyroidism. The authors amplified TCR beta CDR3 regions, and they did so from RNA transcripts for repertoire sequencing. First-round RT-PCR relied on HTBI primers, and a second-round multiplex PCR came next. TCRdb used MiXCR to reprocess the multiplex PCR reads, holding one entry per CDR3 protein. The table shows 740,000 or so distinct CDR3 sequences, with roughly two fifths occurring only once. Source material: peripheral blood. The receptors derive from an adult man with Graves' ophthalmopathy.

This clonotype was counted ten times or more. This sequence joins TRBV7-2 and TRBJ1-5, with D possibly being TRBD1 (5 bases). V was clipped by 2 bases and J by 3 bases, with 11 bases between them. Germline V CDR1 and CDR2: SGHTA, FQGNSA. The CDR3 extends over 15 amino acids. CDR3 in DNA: TGTGCCAGCAGCTTACGGAGGGGAGTCAATCAGCCCCAGCATTTT. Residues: CASSLRRGVNQPQHF.

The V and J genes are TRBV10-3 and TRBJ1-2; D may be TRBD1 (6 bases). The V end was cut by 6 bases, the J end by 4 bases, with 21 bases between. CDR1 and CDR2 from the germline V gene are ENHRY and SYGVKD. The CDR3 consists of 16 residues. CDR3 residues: CAISLGGHQVSYGYTF. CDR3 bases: TGTGCCATCAGCTTAGGGGGACACCAAGTCAGCTATGGCTACACCTTC.

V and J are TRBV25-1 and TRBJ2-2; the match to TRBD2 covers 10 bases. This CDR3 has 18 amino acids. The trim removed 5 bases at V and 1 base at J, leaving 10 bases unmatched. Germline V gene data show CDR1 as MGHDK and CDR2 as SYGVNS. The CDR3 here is CASSLFSSGRGNTGELFF. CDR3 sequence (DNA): TGTGCCAGCAGTTTATTTTCTAGCGGGAGAGGGAACACCGGGGAGCTGTTTTTT. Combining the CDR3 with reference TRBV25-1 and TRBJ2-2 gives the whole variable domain EADIYQTPRYLVIGTGKKITLECSQTMGHDKMYWYQQDPGMELHLIHYSYGVNSTEKGDLSSESTVSRIRTEHFPLTLESARPSHTSQYLCASSLFSSGRGNTGELFFGEGSRLTVL.